A single sample is the source of the 26 T cell receptor beta chains below, sequenced in a study of beta chain features in type 1 diabetes. Study-wide points: Shorter TCRB CDR3s, moderately but significantly so, marked every one of the four CD4+ subsets in Type 1 diabetes patients.

No antigen has been identified for these receptors. Of the isolated RNA, all was reverse transcribed, and so the sequenced material was expressed TCRB transcripts. TCRdb's table, derived via immunoSEQ multiplex PCR, lists solely in-frame clones and lacks some. The data show hundreds of thousands of clones, 11% to 15% seen once. What was sequenced was naive CD4+ T cells from blood. These receptor sequences come from a man younger than 35 with type 1 diabetes.

The chain combines TRBV5-1 with TRBJ2-1; TRBD2 matches at 14 bases. Losses at the gene ends were 2 bases for V and 0 bases for J; bases not matched to a gene: 1. Germline V gene lookup returns CDR1 SGHRS and CDR2 YFSETQ. This CDR3 has 17 residues. The CDR3 nucleotides read TGCGCCAGCAGCTTTGGGACTAGCGGGAGCTCCTACAATGAGCAGTTCTTC. This translates into CASSFGTSGSSYNEQFF.

This clone was found a few times. The CDR3 DNA reads as TGTGCCAGCAGCTTGAATGTGAGGGGGCAAGGCTACACCTTC. Translation: CASSLNVRGQGYTF. The chain uses TRBV7-9 and TRBJ1-2; TRBD1 matches 7 bases. The junction had 9 bases not matched to a gene; V was cut back by 3 bases and J by 8 bases. The V gene's germline CDR1 is SEHNR and CDR2 FQNEAQ (reference sequence). The CDR3 has 14 amino acids.

A single count supports this clone. The V call is TRBV14, the J call TRBJ1-1, with D possibly being TRBD1 (5 bases). This CDR3 has 13 residues. CDR1 is SGHDN, CDR2 FVKESK, per germline. Trimming removed 5 bases at V and 5 bases at J, with 12 bases between. The CDR3 reads CASSNFRGTEAFF. The CDR3 region has the DNA TGTGCCAGCAGCAATTTTAGGGGAACTGAAGCTTTCTTT.

The V and J genes are TRBV15 and TRBJ2-1; D is perhaps TRBD1 or TRBD2 (5 bases each). Trimming left V 8 bases short and J 3 bases short, with 11 bases between. This CDR3 spans 13 amino acids. From germline, CDR1 is LNHNV and CDR2 YYDKDF (reference sequence). The CDR3 loop is CATAGTDYNEQFF. Here the CDR3 DNA reads TGTGCCACCGCCGGGACGGACTACAATGAGCAGTTCTTC. The variable domain in full, completed from reference TRBV15 and TRBJ2-1, reads DAMVIQNPRYQVTQFGKPVTLSCSQTLNHNVMYWYQQKSSQAPKLLFHYYDKDFNNEADTPDNFQSRRPNTSFCFLDIRSPGLGDTAMYLCATAGTDYNEQFFGPGTRLTVL.

This chain uses TRBV14 with TRBJ2-7; 7 bases fit TRBD1. The V segment lost 0 bases and the J segment 3 bases; nucleotides outside the gene matches: 20. The CDR3 runs 20 residues. CDR1 and CDR2 from the germline V gene are SGHDN and FVKESK. The DNA of the CDR3 is TGTGCCAGCAGCCAAGAGGGACAGATACCATCTCCGAGATATAGCTACGAGCAGTACTTC. It yields the protein CASSQEGQIPSPRYSYEQYF. The full variable domain, rest sourced from reference TRBV14 and TRBJ2-7, is EAGVTQFPSHSVIEKGQTVTLRCDPISGHDNLYWYRRVMGKEIKFLLHFVKESKQDESGMPNNRFLAERTGGTYSTLKVQPAELEDSGVYFCASSQEGQIPSPRYSYEQYFGPGTRLTVT.

The table lists this clone with a few counts. The chain recombines TRBV30 with TRBJ2-3, with D unclear. Germline values: CDR1 GTSNPN, CDR2 SVGIG (reference sequence). The CDR3 is 13 amino acids. Trimming stripped 1 base from V and 0 bases from J, with 5 bases between. The CDR3 DNA reads TGTGCCTGGAGTGCTACTAGCACAGATACGCAGTATTTT. Amino acids: CAWSATSTDTQYF.

There are a few counts of this clone. The chain links TRBV30 to TRBJ1-5, with unresolved D. V was trimmed by 4 bases and J by 6 bases, leaving 13 bases between them. Germline V lookup: CDR1 GTSNPN, CDR2 SVGIG (reference sequence). The CDR3 is 13 residues long. The CDR3 nucleotides read TGTGCCTGGACCAGTACTGGGGTTCAGCCCCAGCATTTT. This translates into CAWTSTGVQPQHF.

This clone was counted only a few times. The V and J genes are TRBV7-9 and TRBJ1-1; 7 nucleotides agree with TRBD1. The V gene end was trimmed by 1 base and the J gene end by 1 base; junction bases not matched to a gene: 9. Germline V gives CDR1 SEHNR, CDR2 FQNEAQ (reference sequence). The CDR3 runs 17 residues. The CDR3 here is CASSLVRDSGGNTEAFF. CDR3 nucleotides: TGTGCCAGCAGCTTAGTAAGGGACAGTGGGGGGAACACTGAAGCTTTCTTT.

This clone was detected only a few times. The chain couples TRBV7-2 to TRBJ2-3, with 9 bases matching TRBD1. The J segment lost 5 bases and the V segment lost 6 bases, leaving 6 bases of the junction unmatched. There are 14 residues in the CDR3. The germline V gene encodes CDR1 SGHTA and CDR2 FQGNSA. The CDR3 DNA reads TGTGCCAGCAGGATAACAGGGGGCCAAGATACGCAGTATTTT. Protein: CASRITGGQDTQYF.

This clone has a handful of counts. J is TRBJ2-7 and V is TRBV5-1; D gene uncertain. CDR1 and CDR2 from the germline V gene are SGHRS and YFSETQ. This CDR3 has 13 amino acids. The germline V and J ends were trimmed by 6 bases and 0 bases, with 10 bases remaining between them. CDR3 bases: TGCGCCAGCAACCCGGAGAGCTCCTACGAGCAGTACTTC. It yields the protein CASNPESSYEQYF. Together with reference TRBV5-1 and TRBJ2-7, the CDR3 gives the full variable domain: KAGVTQTPRYLIKTRGQQVTLSCSPISGHRSVSWYQQTPGQGLQFLFEYFSETQRNKGNFPGRFSGRQFSNSRSEMNVSTLELGDSALYLCASNPESSYEQYFGPGTRLTVT.

This clone appeared a few times. The chain joins TRBV2 to TRBJ2-5, with 10 bases aligning to TRBD1. Germline V gene lookup returns CDR1 SNHLY and CDR2 FYNNEI. The CDR3 has 13 amino acids. V was clipped by 6 bases and J by 5 bases; unmatched bases: 3. DNA for the CDR3: TGTGCCAGCAGCGGGGGACAGGGGGAGACCCAGTACTTC. Its translation: CASSGGQGETQYF.

The chain joins TRBV6-5 to TRBJ2-1; 9 positions agree with TRBD2. Trimming took 6 bases from V and 1 from J; bases not matched to a gene: 4. Germline assignment: CDR1 MNHEY and CDR2 SVGAGI. The CDR3 runs 15 residues. The CDR3 region has the DNA TGTGCCAGCAGAAATAGCGGGAGTTCCTACAATGAGCAGTTCTTC. It codes for CASRNSGSSYNEQFF.

This clone has only a few counts. The chain recombines TRBV7-9 with TRBJ1-1; unclear D gene. The V end lost 2 bases, the J end lost 1 base, and 8 bases lay between the germline ends. Germline loops: CDR1 SEHNR, CDR2 FQNEAQ (reference sequence). The CDR3 totals 14 residues. CDR3 protein: CASSLSQTNTEAFF. Written as DNA, the CDR3 is TGTGCCAGCAGCTTAAGTCAGACGAACACTGAAGCTTTCTTT. The full variable domain, completed using reference TRBV7-9 and TRBJ1-1, is DTGVSQNPRHKITKRGQNVTFRCDPISEHNRLYWYRQTLGQGPEFLTYFQNEAQLEKSRLLSDRFSAERPKGSFSTLEIQRTEQGDSAMYLCASSLSQTNTEAFFGQGTRLTVV.

This clone showed up just a few times. The J gene is TRBJ2-1, the V gene TRBV6-4, with 9 nucleotides matching TRBD2. The germline V gene has CDR1 MRHNA and CDR2 SNTAGT. The CDR3 has 18 residues. Unmatched junction bases numbered 12, after V lost 1 base and J lost 5 bases. The CDR3 sequence is CASSDFPSASGTNNEQFF. The CDR3 coding sequence is TGTGCCAGCAGTGACTTCCCTTCGGCTAGCGGGACAAACAATGAGCAGTTCTTC.

The chain joins TRBV6-5 to TRBJ2-7, with 10 positions matching TRBD1. Germline V gene sequence: CDR1 MNHEY, CDR2 SVGAGI. The CDR3 totals 15 residues. Unmatched junction bases numbered 8, after V lost 7 bases and J lost 2 bases. The DNA of the CDR3 is TGTGCCAGCAAACAGTCCGGGACAGGGGCCTACGAGCAGTACTTC. Translated, it gives CASKQSGTGAYEQYF.

This clone was counted between two and nine times. The chain couples TRBV30 to TRBJ1-1; the match to TRBD1 covers 7 bases. CDR1 and CDR2 from the germline V gene are GTSNPN and SVGIG (reference sequence). This CDR3 contains 12 residues. The V and J ends lost 4 bases and 6 bases, in that order; junction bases with no gene match: 5. CDR3 amino acids: CAWNQGGAEAFF. In DNA form, the CDR3 reads TGTGCCTGGAACCAGGGGGGTGCTGAAGCTTTCTTT.

A few counts support this clone. The rearrangement uses TRBV5-1 and TRBJ1-2; no reliable D call. The V end was cut by 0 bases, the J end by 2 bases, with 8 bases between. The CDR3 sequence is 14 residues long. Germline V gives CDR1 SGHRS, CDR2 YFSETQ. The CDR3 DNA sequence: TGCGCCAGCAGCTTGGTGTCGAGGAACTATGGCTACACCTTC. Encoded protein: CASSLVSRNYGYTF.

In this sample, this clone turned up a few times. The chain carries TRBV7-9 and TRBJ2-1; no reliable D call. CDR1 SEHNR and CDR2 FQNEAQ come from the germline V gene (reference sequence). The CDR3 totals 13 residues. V lost 8 bases and J lost 0, with 8 bases in between. CDR3 DNA sequence: TGTGCCAGCCTCATGAGCTCCTACAATGAGCAGTTCTTC. Translating it yields CASLMSSYNEQFF.

In nucleotides, the CDR3 is TGTGCCAGGGACAGTGGTAACTATGGCTACACCTTC. Its protein is CARDSGNYGYTF. This chain uses TRBV2 with TRBJ1-2; D perhaps matches TRBD1 (6 bases). V gave up 9 bases and J gave up 1 base, with 9 bases separating them. This CDR3 has 12 residues. Germline V CDR1 and CDR2: SNHLY, FYNNEI.

This clone was seen only a few times. The chain couples TRBV29-1 to TRBJ2-7; D may be TRBD1 or TRBD2 (6 bases each). CDR1 SQVTM and CDR2 ANQGSEA come from the germline V gene. The CDR3 is made up of 12 amino acids. V shed 6 bases and J shed 0 bases, with 9 bases lying between them. In DNA form, the CDR3 reads TGCAGCGTGGGGGGCAACTCCTACGAGCAGTACTTC. It codes for CSVGGNSYEQYF.

The genes are TRBV6-6 and TRBJ2-7; the D gene could be TRBD1 or TRBD2 (5 bases each). The V end lost 0 bases, the J end lost 5 bases, and 8 bases lay between the germline ends. The CDR3 is made up of 13 amino acids. Germline CDR1 and CDR2: MNHNY and SVGAGI (reference sequence). CDR3 region: CASSYSWGNEQYF. In DNA form, the CDR3 reads TGTGCCAGCAGTTACTCATGGGGGAACGAGCAGTACTTC.

This clone was counted a few times. The J gene is TRBJ2-1, the V gene TRBV30; D is unresolved. Germline V gene sequence: CDR1 GTSNPN, CDR2 SVGIG (reference sequence). V was cut by 5 bases and J by 6 bases, with 8 bases left in between. The CDR3 loop spans 11 amino acids. CDR3 nucleotides: TGTGCCTGGGCACAGACCAATGAGCAGTTCTTC. Its translation: CAWAQTNEQFF. The full variable domain, with the rest looked up from reference TRBV30 and TRBJ2-1, is SQTIHQWPATLVQPVGSPLSLECTVEGTSNPNLYWYRQAAGRGLQLLFYSVGIGQISSEVPQNLSASRPQDRQFILSSKKLLLSDSGFYLCAWAQTNEQFFGPGTRLTVL.

This clone was recorded a few times. The chain uses TRBV6-5 and TRBJ1-1, with 7 bases aligning to TRBD1. Germline lookup yields CDR1 MNHEY and CDR2 SVGAGI. This CDR3 region has 15 residues. V was clipped by 4 bases and J by 7 bases; unmatched bases: 12. The CDR3 DNA reads TGTGCCAGCAGTTCCAGACAGTTAGGGACAGTTGAAGCTTTCTTT. Its translation is CASSSRQLGTVEAFF.

CDR3 in amino acids: CASSVDRATDTQYF. CDR3 DNA: TGTGCCAGCAGCGTAGACAGAGCCACAGATACGCAGTATTTT. The V gene is TRBV9, the J gene TRBJ2-3; D gene ambiguous. Looked up from germline, CDR1 is SGDLS and CDR2 is YYNGEE. Trimming stripped 0 bases from V and 2 bases from J, with 7 bases between. This CDR3 has 14 amino acids.

The chain uses TRBV4-2 and TRBJ2-3; D is possibly TRBD2 (5 bases). Germline V gene data show CDR1 as LGHNA and CDR2 as YNFKEQ. CDR3 length: 16 amino acids. Trimming took off 1 base at V and 5 bases at J, with 16 bases between the two ends. The CDR3: CASSQVPGEGGDTQYF. Here the CDR3 DNA reads TGTGCCAGCAGCCAAGTCCCTGGCGAGGGCGGAGATACGCAGTATTTT.

The table lists this clone with a few counts. This chain joins TRBV7-2 and TRBJ2-7, with D uncertain. The CDR3 consists of 17 residues. CDR1 is SGHTA and CDR2 is FQGNSA in the germline V gene. Between the trimmed V and J ends, which lost 4 bases and 3 bases, there was a span of 22 bases. The CDR3 bases are TGTGCCAGCAGCTACTTAGTGTGGGCTCGAGGCCACTACGAGCAGTACTTC. This sequence encodes CASSYLVWARGHYEQYF.